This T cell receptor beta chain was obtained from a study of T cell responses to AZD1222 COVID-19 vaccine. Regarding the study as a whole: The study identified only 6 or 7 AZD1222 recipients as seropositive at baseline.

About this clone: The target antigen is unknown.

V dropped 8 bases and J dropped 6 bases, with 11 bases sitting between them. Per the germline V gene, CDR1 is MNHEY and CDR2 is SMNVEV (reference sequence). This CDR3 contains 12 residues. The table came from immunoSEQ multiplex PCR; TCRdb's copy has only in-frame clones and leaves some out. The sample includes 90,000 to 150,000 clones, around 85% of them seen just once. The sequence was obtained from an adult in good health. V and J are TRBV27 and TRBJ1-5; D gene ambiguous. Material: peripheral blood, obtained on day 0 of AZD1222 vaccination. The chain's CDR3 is CASGRTFQPQHF. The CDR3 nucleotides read TGTGCCAGCGGCAGGACTTTTCAGCCCCAGCATTTT.